This TCR beta chain was documented in a study of control samples from healthy donors and cancer patients. Trimming left V 2 bases short and J 2 bases short, with 6 bases between. Germline V gene lookup returns CDR1 GTSNPN and CDR2 SVGIG (reference sequence). The CDR3 extends over 12 amino acids. The data were produced by immunoSEQ multiplex PCR, yet TCRdb's version contains in-frame clones alone and is incomplete. This table has fewer than 70,000 clones, roughly 87% appearing once. Sequencing was done on a sample of PBMCs. The receptor was derived from a man in his sixties with head and neck cancer. The rearrangement joins TRBV30 to TRBJ1-2; D ambiguous. The CDR3 sequence is CAWSRGNYGYTF. The CDR3, as DNA: TGTGCCTGGAGTCGGGGAAACTATGGCTACACCTTC.